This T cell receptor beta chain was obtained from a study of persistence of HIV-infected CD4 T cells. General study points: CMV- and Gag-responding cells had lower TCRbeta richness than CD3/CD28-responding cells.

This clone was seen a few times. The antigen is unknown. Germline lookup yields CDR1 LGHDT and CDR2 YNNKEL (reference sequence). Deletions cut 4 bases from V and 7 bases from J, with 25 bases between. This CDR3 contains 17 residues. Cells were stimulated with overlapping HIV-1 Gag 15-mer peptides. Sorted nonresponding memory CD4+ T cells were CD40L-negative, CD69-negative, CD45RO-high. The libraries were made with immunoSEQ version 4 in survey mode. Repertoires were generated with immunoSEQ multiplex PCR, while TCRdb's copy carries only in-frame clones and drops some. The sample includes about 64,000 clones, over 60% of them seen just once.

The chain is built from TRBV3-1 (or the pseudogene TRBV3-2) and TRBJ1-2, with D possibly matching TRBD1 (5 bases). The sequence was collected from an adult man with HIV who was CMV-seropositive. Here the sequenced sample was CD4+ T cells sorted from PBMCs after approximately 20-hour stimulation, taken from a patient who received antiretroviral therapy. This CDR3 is CASSLRKGVGGDRGYTF. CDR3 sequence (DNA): TGTGCCAGCAGCCTTCGGAAGGGTGTAGGAGGGGATCGTGGCTACACCTTC.